This TCR beta chain was sequenced in a study of Ad26.COV2.S vaccination and SARS-CoV-2 variants. The treatment is: some 20 received Ad26.COV2.S at low or high dose, single or two shots; a few received placebo; per-sample allocation not given. The investigators took samples on day 63 after the first vaccine or placebo injection. The table came from immunoSEQ multiplex PCR; TCRdb's copy has only in-frame clones and leaves some out. The sample shows more than 300,000 clones, less than 90% of them seen only once. CDR3 size: 14 residues. Germline V gene sequence: CDR1 MDHEN, CDR2 SYDVKM. Trimming cost V 5 bases and J 1 base, with 11 bases left between them. This clone was recorded once.

This receptor was identified in a person between 18 and 65 years old who received the Ad26.COV2.S COVID-19 vaccine or a placebo. Source: peripheral blood, taken in a trial of Ad26.COV2.S vaccine versus placebo. J is TRBJ1-2 and V is TRBV28; D might be TRBD1 (5 bases). CDR3 sequence reads: CASSQGAGNYGYTF. CDR3 sequence (DNA): TGTGCCAGCAGTCAAGGGGCCGGTAACTATGGCTACACCTTC.